Listed below are T cell receptor beta chains from one sample, sequenced in a study of circulating CD8 cells and anti-PD-1 response in melanoma. TCRdb passed the reads through MiXCR, listing each CDR3 protein once. The table includes approximately 2,000 distinct CDR3 sequences, 7% to 8.5% detected once. This specimen was CD8+ T cells from PBMCs, taken at baseline or after one month of anti-PD-1 therapy (not recorded which). The receptors here all came from a human donor with melanoma. Both conserved end residues are part of each CDR3.

j_call: TRBJ2-1; v_call: TRBV19; cdr3_aa: CASSIGSASISSYNEQFF
j_call: TRBJ2-7; v_call: TRBV27; cdr3_aa: CASRASYEQYF
j_call: TRBJ2-1; v_call: TRBV9; cdr3_aa: CASSVGFPNEQFF
j_call: TRBJ1-2; v_call: TRBV19; cdr3_aa: CASSIPSRDSPYGYTF
j_call: TRBJ1-1; v_call: TRBV28; cdr3_aa: CASIVLQGTEAFF
j_call: TRBJ2-7; v_call: TRBV9; cdr3_aa: CASSVEGRVRGEQYF
j_call: TRBJ2-3; v_call: TRBV4-1; cdr3_aa: CASSQNGRYEDTQYF